The 27 T cell receptor beta chains below all came from one sample that was sequenced in a study of T-cell reconstitution after alpha-beta-depleted transplantation in children. As it was prepared, the TCRbeta library received unique molecular identifiers. TCRdb re-analysed the PCR reads in MiXCR, keeping a single row per CDR3 protein. The sample lists about 580,000 distinct CDR3 sequences; more than 20% were seen once. The material sequenced was PBMCs, mostly from graft donor cells, taken 360 days after TCRalphabeta/CD19-depleted stem cell transplant. These receptors were collected from a boy in the first two years of life who had a stem cell transplant for acute myeloid leukemia, so the T cells may come from the graft donor.

The rearrangement links TRBV6-5 to TRBJ1-5; D is uncertain. The CDR3 is made up of 17 amino acids. Germline CDR1 is MNHEY and CDR2 is SVGAGI. Trimming shortened V by 4 bases and J by 0 bases, and 16 bases separated the two germline ends. CDR3 nucleotide sequence: TGTGCCAGCAGTTCCGGCCGTAGGCCATATAGCAATCAGCCCCAGCATTTT. It yields the protein CASSSGRRPYSNQPQHF.

This clonotype was counted ten times or more. The rearrangement uses TRBV2 and TRBJ1-1; perhaps TRBD1 as D (6 bases). CDR1 is SNHLY and CDR2 is FYNNEI in the germline V gene. Trimming left V 4 bases short and J 14 bases short, with 8 bases between. This CDR3 has 9 residues. This chain's CDR3 is CASSVQGFF. The CDR3 DNA reads TGTGCCAGCAGTGTCCAGGGGTTCTTT.

As DNA, the CDR3 is TGTGCCAGCAGTGGCCCTAGGCCCCGACAGTCGGCAGCTGGAAACACCATATATTTT. This gives the protein CASSGPRPRQSAAGNTIYF. This chain connects TRBV6-1 to TRBJ1-3, with a weak D call TRBD1 (5 bases). The CDR3 is made up of 19 amino acids. The V and J ends lost 4 bases and 2 bases respectively, with 24 bases between them. The germline V gene encodes CDR1 MNHNS and CDR2 SASEGT.

This clonotype was observed at least ten times. The gene calls are TRBV6-6 and TRBJ1-5, with D perhaps TRBD1 (5 bases). V lost 2 bases, J lost 7 bases, and 9 bases lay in between. Per germline, CDR1 MNHNY and CDR2 SVGAGI (reference sequence). This CDR3 contains 13 residues. CDR3 DNA sequence: TGTGCCAGCAGTTACGGGGCGATGCAGCCCCAGCATTTT. It codes for CASSYGAMQPQHF.

Many counts were recorded for this clonotype. CDR3 sequence: CASSDHRGYEQYV. The CDR3 coding sequence is TGTGCCAGCAGTGACCACAGGGGATACGAGCAGTACGTC. The chain recombines TRBV6-1 with TRBJ2-7, with 7 bases matching TRBD1. With 3 bases clipped from V and 4 bases from J, the junction kept 3 bases outside the gene matches. Germline CDR1 is MNHNS and CDR2 is SASEGT. CDR3 length equals 13 residues.

This clonotype was seen more than once but under ten times. J is TRBJ2-1 and V is TRBV20-1, with 10 nucleotides matching TRBD1. Germline V gene lookup returns CDR1 DFQATT and CDR2 SNEGSKA (reference sequence). The CDR3 loop spans 18 amino acids. V shed 1 base, J shed 5 bases, and the junction held 14 bases outside the gene matches. CDR3 DNA sequence: TGCAGTGCTAGAGCGGGACAGGGGTTTACGTCCCCCCACAATGAGCAGTTCTTC. Translating gives CSARAGQGFTSPHNEQFF.

This clonotype has a handful of counts. The genes are TRBV6-6 and TRBJ2-3; no definite D call. The CDR3 length is 12 residues. Trimming removed 6 bases from V and 4 bases from J, with 8 bases in between. Germline CDR1 is MNHNY and CDR2 is SVGAGI (reference sequence). The chain's CDR3 is CASRATPDTQYF. CDR3 DNA: TGTGCCAGCAGAGCGACCCCAGATACGCAGTATTTT.

This clonotype occurred many times. This rearrangement joins TRBV12-3 or TRBV12-4 to TRBJ2-2; TRBD2 matches at 13 bases. The CDR3 totals 19 residues. The trim removed 7 bases at V and 3 bases at J, leaving 14 bases unmatched. CDR3: CASTTTLRGLAGDTGELFF. CDR3 DNA: TGTGCCAGCACCACTACCCTCCGCGGACTAGCGGGGGACACCGGGGAGCTGTTTTTT.

This clonotype has only a few counts. The gene calls are TRBV29-1 and TRBJ2-1, with 9 bases matching TRBD1. The V gene end was trimmed by 8 bases and the J gene end by 8 bases; junction bases not matched to a gene: 13. CDR1 and CDR2 (germline): SQVTM, ANQGSEA. The CDR3 has 14 residues. This CDR3 is CSTPGDRDLYEQFF. DNA of the CDR3: TGCAGCACCCCCGGGGACAGGGACCTCTATGAGCAGTTCTTC.

This chain connects TRBV20-1 to TRBJ2-1, with a tentative D call TRBD2 (5 bases). CDR1 DFQATT and CDR2 SNEGSKA come from the germline V gene (reference sequence). There are 13 residues in the CDR3. V dropped 6 bases and J dropped 4 bases, with 13 bases sitting between them. DNA for the CDR3: TGCAGTGCGAGTAGCGATAAATACAATGAGCAGTTCTTC. Protein product: CSASSDKYNEQFF.

This clonotype was detected a few times. V is TRBV12-3 or TRBV12-4 and J is TRBJ2-7; 9 bases are a match to TRBD1. The CDR3 is 14 residues long. The trim removed 1 base at V and 6 bases at J, leaving 4 bases unmatched. CDR3 amino acids: CASSLGDRASEQYF. DNA of the CDR3: TGTGCCAGCAGTTTAGGGGACAGGGCCTCCGAGCAGTACTTC.

The chain carries TRBV6-1 and TRBJ1-2; TRBD1 is a possible D gene (5 bases). This CDR3 contains 16 residues. V lost 6 bases to trimming and J lost 1 base, with 18 bases between them. Germline CDR1 reads MNHNS; CDR2 reads SASEGT. CDR3 sequence: CASRDVSAGFNYGYTF. In nucleotides, the CDR3 is TGTGCCAGCAGGGATGTCAGTGCAGGGTTTAACTATGGCTACACCTTC.

The chain is built from TRBV18 and TRBJ2-7, with TRBD1 as a possible D gene (6 bases). The germline V gene has CDR1 KGHSH and CDR2 LQKENI. Trimming cost V 3 bases and J 2 bases, with 11 bases left between them. The CDR3 sequence is 14 residues long. CDR3 region: CASSPQQGTYEQYF. The CDR3 DNA is TGTGCCAGCTCACCCCAACAGGGAACCTACGAGCAGTACTTC.

With respect to this clonotype: This may be a read error: a much more frequent sequence differs by one nucleotide. The chain is built from TRBV29-1 and TRBJ2-1; D possibly matches TRBD1 or TRBD2 (5 bases each). Germline-derived CDR1 and CDR2 are SQVTM and ANQGSEA. V gave up 3 bases and J gave up 6 bases, with 15 bases separating them. The CDR3 is 14 amino acids. Written as DNA, the CDR3 is TGCAGCGTTGATAAGGTGGGGGAGTGCAATGAGCAGTTCTTC. Encoded protein: CSVDKVGECNEQFF.

This clonotype appeared a few times. The CDR3 reads CASSYSVWNEKLFF. In DNA form, the CDR3 reads TGTGCCAGCAGTTACTCGGTATGGAATGAAAAACTGTTTTTT. The chain uses TRBV6-5 and TRBJ1-4, with D unresolved. Germline lookup yields CDR1 MNHEY and CDR2 SVGAGI. This CDR3 spans 14 amino acids. V was shortened by 0 bases and J by 5 bases, with 7 bases between the two germline ends.

This clonotype came up a few times. The chain couples TRBV20-1 to TRBJ1-5, with TRBD1 as a possible D gene (5 bases). The CDR3 has 16 residues. The ends were cut back, 3 bases at V and 1 base at J, with 16 bases in the middle. The germline V gene encodes CDR1 DFQATT and CDR2 SNEGSKA (reference sequence). The CDR3 DNA sequence: TGCAGTGCTAGTAATAGCAGGGCCTCAAGCAATCAGCCCCAGCATTTT. It codes for CSASNSRASSNQPQHF.

V gene TRBV6-5 combines with J gene TRBJ1-1; 8 nucleotides match TRBD1. Germline values: CDR1 MNHEY, CDR2 SVGAGI. V shed 10 bases and J 7 bases; nucleotides not matched to a gene: 8. CDR3 length: 12 residues. For the CDR3, the DNA is TGTGCCACCGCTGACAGGGGCCTTGAAGCTTTCTTT. Translating gives CATADRGLEAFF.

This clonotype was counted many times. The V gene is TRBV7-9, the J gene TRBJ1-5; no firm D call. Trimming removed 2 bases at V and 4 bases at J, with 12 bases between. The germline V gene has CDR1 SEHNR and CDR2 FQNEAQ (reference sequence). The CDR3 runs 15 residues. The CDR3 coding sequence is TGTGCCAGCAGCTTATCGGGGTTGGGGAATCAGCCCCAGCATTTT. It yields the protein CASSLSGLGNQPQHF.

This clonotype was seen more than once but under ten times. J is TRBJ1-1 and V is TRBV19; no reliable D call. The V end lost 7 bases, the J end lost 2 bases, and 11 bases lay between the germline ends. The CDR3 contains 13 residues. CDR1 LNHDA and CDR2 SQIVND come from the germline V gene (reference sequence). The CDR3: CASTLSANTEAFF. The CDR3 DNA sequence: TGTGCCAGTACCCTGTCGGCCAACACTGAAGCTTTCTTT.

This clonotype was recorded many times. V gene TRBV20-1 combines with J gene TRBJ2-7, with D tentatively TRBD1 (6 bases). CDR3 length: 16 amino acids. The V and J ends lost 5 bases and 3 bases respectively, with 23 bases between them. CDR1 is DFQATT and CDR2 is SNEGSKA in the germline V gene (reference sequence). CDR3 sequence: CSAEGAPTGLGYEQYF. As DNA, the CDR3 is TGCAGTGCTGAAGGAGCCCCGACAGGTCTAGGCTACGAGCAGTACTTC.

This rearrangement joins TRBV24-1 to TRBJ2-2; TRBD1 agrees at 8 bases. The germline gives CDR1 KGHDR, CDR2 SFDVKD. This CDR3 is built from 15 residues. V lost 1 base, J lost 5 bases, and 2 bases stayed unmatched. As DNA, the CDR3 is TGTGCCACCAGTGATTTAGGACAGGGAACCGGGGAGCTGTTTTTT. This gives the protein CATSDLGQGTGELFF.

Many counts were recorded for this clonotype. V usage is TRBV27 and J usage is TRBJ2-1, with TRBD2 identical over 9 bases. CDR1 is MNHEY and CDR2 is SMNVEV in the germline V gene (reference sequence). V shed 4 bases, J shed 4 bases, and the junction held 8 bases outside the gene matches. This CDR3 contains 16 residues. The CDR3 region has the DNA TGTGCCAGCAGTTCCCCAGGGACTAGCTTGTACAATGAGCAGTTCTTC. This gives the protein CASSSPGTSLYNEQFF.

This clonotype was observed many times. The CDR3 DNA reads as TGCAGCGTTGCAGGGACGGAGACCCAGTACTTC. Amino acids: CSVAGTETQYF. V gene TRBV29-1 combines with J gene TRBJ2-5, with D perhaps being TRBD1 or TRBD2 (5 bases each). Deletions cut 4 bases from V and 5 bases from J, with 8 bases between. Germline CDR1 reads SQVTM; CDR2 reads ANQGSEA. The CDR3 is 11 amino acids. Combining the CDR3 with reference TRBV29-1 and TRBJ2-5 gives the whole variable domain SAVISQKPSRDICQRGTSLTIQCQVDSQVTMMFWYRQQPGQSLTLIATANQGSEATYESGFVIDKFPISRPNLTFSTLTVSNMSPEDSSIYLCSVAGTETQYFGPGTRLLVL.

The rearrangement uses TRBV5-1 and TRBJ2-1, with 10 bases identical to TRBD2. Trimming cost V 3 bases and J 3 bases; bases outside gene matches: 15. Germline values: CDR1 SGHRS, CDR2 YFSETQ. The CDR3 consists of 19 residues. The CDR3 DNA reads TGCGCCAGCAGCTCCCTAGGCCTAGCGGGGGATCAATTCTACAATGAGCAGTTCTTC. Its protein is CASSSLGLAGDQFYNEQFF.

Only a few counts were recorded for this clonotype. The J gene is TRBJ2-2, the V gene TRBV30; D is possibly TRBD1 (5 bases). The germline gives CDR1 GTSNPN, CDR2 SVGIG (reference sequence). This CDR3 is 14 amino acids long. Trimming shortened V by 3 bases and J by 0 bases, and 8 bases separated the two germline ends. CDR3 DNA: TGTGCCTGGAGGACAGAGTCGAACACCGGGGAGCTGTTTTTT. This encodes CAWRTESNTGELFF.

The chain employs TRBV24-1 and TRBJ2-1; 14 nucleotides align to TRBD2. The CDR3 contains 13 residues. CDR1 is KGHDR, CDR2 SFDVKD, per germline. J lost 8 bases, V lost 9 bases, and 2 bases had no gene match. CDR3 amino acids: CATGTSGGYEQFF. The CDR3 DNA reads as TGTGCCACCGGGACTAGCGGGGGCTATGAGCAGTTCTTC.

The chain carries TRBV12-3 or TRBV12-4 and TRBJ2-1; D might be TRBD1 or TRBD2, each matching 5 bases. The CDR3 sequence is 15 residues long. Trimming removed 8 bases from V and 1 base from J, with 15 bases in between. The CDR3 DNA follows: TGTGCCAGCGGATTCCTAGGGGAGTCCTACAATGAGCAGTTCTTC. Translating it yields CASGFLGESYNEQFF.